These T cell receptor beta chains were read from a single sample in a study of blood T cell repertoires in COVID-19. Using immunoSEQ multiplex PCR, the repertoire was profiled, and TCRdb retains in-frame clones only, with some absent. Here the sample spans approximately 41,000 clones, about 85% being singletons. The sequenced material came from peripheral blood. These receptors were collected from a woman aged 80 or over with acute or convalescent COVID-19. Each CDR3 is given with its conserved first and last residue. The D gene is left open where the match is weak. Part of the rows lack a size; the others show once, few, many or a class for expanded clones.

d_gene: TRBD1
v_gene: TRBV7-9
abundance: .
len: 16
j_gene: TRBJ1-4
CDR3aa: CASSFASGTANEKLFF
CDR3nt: TGTGCCAGCAGTTTTGCCTCCGGGACAGCTAATGAAAAACTGTTTTTT

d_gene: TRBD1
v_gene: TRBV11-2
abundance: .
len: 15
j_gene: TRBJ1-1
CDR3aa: CASSSQGQVNTEAFF
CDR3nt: TGTGCCAGCAGCTCACAGGGGCAGGTAAACACTGAAGCTTTCTTT

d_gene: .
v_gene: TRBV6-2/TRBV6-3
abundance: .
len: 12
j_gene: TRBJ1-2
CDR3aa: CASSLQAYGYTF
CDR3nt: TGTGCCAGCAGTCTACAGGCTTATGGCTACACCTTC

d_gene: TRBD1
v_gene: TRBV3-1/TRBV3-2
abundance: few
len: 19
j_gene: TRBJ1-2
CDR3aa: CASSQPPGRTGYTNYGYTF
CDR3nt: TGTGCCAGCAGCCAACCCCCTGGACGGACAGGGTATACTAACTATGGCTACACCTTC

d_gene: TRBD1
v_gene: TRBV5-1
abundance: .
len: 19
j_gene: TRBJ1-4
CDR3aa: CASSFTIDRGEGKGEKLFF
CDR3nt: TGCGCCAGCAGCTTCACTATAGACAGGGGCGAGGGGAAGGGGGAAAAACTGTTTTTT

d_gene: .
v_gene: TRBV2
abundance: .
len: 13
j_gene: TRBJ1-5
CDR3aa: CASSTYSNQPQHF
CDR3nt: TGTGCCAGCAGTACTTATAGCAATCAGCCCCAGCATTTT

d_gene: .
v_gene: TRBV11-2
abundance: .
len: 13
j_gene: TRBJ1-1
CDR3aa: CASSPRAEGEAFF
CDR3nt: TGTGCCAGCAGCCCGCGGGCTGAGGGTGAAGCTTTCTTT

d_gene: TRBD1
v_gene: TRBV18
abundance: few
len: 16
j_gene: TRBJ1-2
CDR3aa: CASSPGQGASNYGYTF
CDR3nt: TGTGCCAGCTCACCCGGACAGGGGGCAAGTAACTATGGCTACACCTTC

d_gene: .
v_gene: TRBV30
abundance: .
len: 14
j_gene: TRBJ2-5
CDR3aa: CAWKAALNGETQYF
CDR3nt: TGTGCCTGGAAGGCGGCCCTAAATGGGGAGACCCAGTACTTC

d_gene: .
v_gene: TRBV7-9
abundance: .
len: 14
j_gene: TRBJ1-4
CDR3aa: CASSLGTTNEKLFF
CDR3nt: TGTGCCAGCAGCTTAGGTACAACTAATGAAAAACTGTTTTTT

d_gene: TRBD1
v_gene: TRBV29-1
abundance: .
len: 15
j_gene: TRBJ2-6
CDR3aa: CSAGTGRSGANVLTF
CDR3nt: TGCAGCGCAGGGACAGGCCGTTCTGGGGCCAACGTCCTGACTTTC

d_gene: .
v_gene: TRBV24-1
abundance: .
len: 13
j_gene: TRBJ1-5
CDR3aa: CATTGDQGQPQHF
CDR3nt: TGTGCCACCACGGGAGACCAGGGTCAGCCCCAGCATTTT

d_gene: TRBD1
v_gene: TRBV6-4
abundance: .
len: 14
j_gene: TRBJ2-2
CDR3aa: CASRTDRGAGELFF
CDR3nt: TGTGCCAGCAGAACGGACAGGGGTGCCGGGGAGCTGTTTTTT

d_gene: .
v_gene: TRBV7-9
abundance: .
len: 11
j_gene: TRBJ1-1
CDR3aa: CASSVPGVAFF
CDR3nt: TGTGCCAGCAGCGTCCCGGGTGTGGCTTTCTTT

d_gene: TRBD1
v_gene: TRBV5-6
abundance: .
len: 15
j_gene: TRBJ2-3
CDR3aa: CASSLGTGVTDTQYF
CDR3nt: TGTGCCAGCAGCTTGGGGACAGGGGTCACAGATACGCAGTATTTT

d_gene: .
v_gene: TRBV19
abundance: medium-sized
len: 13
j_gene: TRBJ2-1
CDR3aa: CASSIVSPGEQFF
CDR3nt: TGTGCCAGTAGTATAGTCAGCCCAGGGGAGCAGTTCTTC

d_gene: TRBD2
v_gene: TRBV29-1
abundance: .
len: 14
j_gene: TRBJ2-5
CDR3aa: CSVRLAGGYETQYF
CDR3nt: TGCAGCGTTCGACTAGCGGGGGGTTATGAGACCCAGTACTTC

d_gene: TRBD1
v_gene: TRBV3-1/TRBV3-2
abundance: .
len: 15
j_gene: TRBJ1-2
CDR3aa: CASSQDRTGRHGYTF
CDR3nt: TGTGCCAGCAGCCAAGATCGGACAGGGAGACATGGCTACACCTTC

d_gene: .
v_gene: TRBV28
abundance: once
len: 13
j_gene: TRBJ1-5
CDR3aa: CASREGGNQPQHF
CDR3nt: TGTGCCAGCAGGGAGGGAGGCAATCAGCCCCAGCATTTT

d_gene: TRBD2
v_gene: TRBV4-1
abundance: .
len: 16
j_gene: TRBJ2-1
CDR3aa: CASSQDRRRGGNEQFF
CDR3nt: TGCGCCAGCAGCCAAGATAGGAGGCGGGGGGGCAATGAGCAGTTCTTC

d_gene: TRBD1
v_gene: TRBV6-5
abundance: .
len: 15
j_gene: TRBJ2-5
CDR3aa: CASSYTGGGGETQYF
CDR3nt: TGTGCCAGCTCCTACACAGGGGGCGGTGGGGAGACCCAGTACTTC

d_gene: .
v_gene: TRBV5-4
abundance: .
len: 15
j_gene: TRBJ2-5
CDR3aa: CASSPHQTGEETQYF
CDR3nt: TGTGCCAGCAGCCCCCACCAAACAGGAGAAGAGACCCAGTACTTC

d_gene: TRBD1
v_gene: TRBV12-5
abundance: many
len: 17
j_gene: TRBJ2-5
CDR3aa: CASGLGTGGTSQETQYF
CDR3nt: TGTGCTAGTGGTTTAGGGACAGGGGGCACTTCGCAAGAGACCCAGTACTTC

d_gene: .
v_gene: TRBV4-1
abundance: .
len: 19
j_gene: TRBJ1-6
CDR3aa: CASSQLPWAGGAYNSPLHF
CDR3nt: TGCGCCAGCAGCCAACTCCCCTGGGCGGGAGGGGCCTATAATTCACCCCTCCACTTT

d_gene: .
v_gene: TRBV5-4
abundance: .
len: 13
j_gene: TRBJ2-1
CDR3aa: CASSFAGYNEQFF
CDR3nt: TGTGCCAGCAGCTTTGCAGGGTATAATGAGCAGTTCTTC

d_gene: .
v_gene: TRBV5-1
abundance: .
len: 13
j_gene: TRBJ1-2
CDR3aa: CASSLESKHGYTF
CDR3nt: TGCGCCAGCAGCTTGGAGTCGAAGCATGGCTACACCTTC

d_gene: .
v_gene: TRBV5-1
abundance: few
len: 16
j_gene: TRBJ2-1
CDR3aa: CASSPSSLSSYNEQFF
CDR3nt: TGCGCCAGCAGCCCATCTAGTTTAAGCTCCTACAATGAGCAGTTCTTC

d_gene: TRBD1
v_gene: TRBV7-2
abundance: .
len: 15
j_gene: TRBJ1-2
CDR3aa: CASSTGTGANYGYTF
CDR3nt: TGTGCCAGCAGCACTGGGACAGGGGCTAACTATGGCTACACCTTC

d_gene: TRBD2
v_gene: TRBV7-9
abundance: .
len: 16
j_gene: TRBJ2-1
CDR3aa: CASSSPAGGSYNEQFF
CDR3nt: TGTGCCAGCAGCTCCCCGGCGGGGGGCTCCTACAATGAGCAGTTCTTC

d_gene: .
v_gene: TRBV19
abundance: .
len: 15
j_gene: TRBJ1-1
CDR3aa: CASTLVGTPVTEAFF
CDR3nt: TGTGCCAGTACCCTTGTGGGGACACCAGTCACTGAAGCTTTCTTT

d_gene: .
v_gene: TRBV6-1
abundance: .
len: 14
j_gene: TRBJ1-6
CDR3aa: CASSEDWRDSPLHF
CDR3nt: TGTGCCAGCAGTGAAGACTGGCGGGATTCACCCCTCCACTTT

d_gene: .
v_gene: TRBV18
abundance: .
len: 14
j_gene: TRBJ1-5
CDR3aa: CASSASGGFQPQHF
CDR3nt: TGTGCCAGCTCCGCGTCTGGGGGGTTTCAGCCCCAGCATTTT

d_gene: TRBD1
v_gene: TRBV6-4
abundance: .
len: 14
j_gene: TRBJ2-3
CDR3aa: CASSAQGATDTQYF
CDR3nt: TGTGCCAGCAGCGCTCAGGGGGCGACAGATACGCAGTATTTT

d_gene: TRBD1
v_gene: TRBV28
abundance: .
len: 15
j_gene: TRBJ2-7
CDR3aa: CASSSPGQGSGEQYF
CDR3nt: TGTGCCAGCAGCTCCCCGGGACAGGGTTCCGGTGAGCAGTACTTC

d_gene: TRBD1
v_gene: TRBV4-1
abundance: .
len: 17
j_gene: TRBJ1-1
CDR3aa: CASSQSRTGGWNTEAFF
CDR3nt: TGCGCCAGCAGCCAAAGCCGGACAGGGGGCTGGAACACTGAAGCTTTCTTT

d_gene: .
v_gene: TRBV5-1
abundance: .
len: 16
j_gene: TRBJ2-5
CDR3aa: CASSLGGQALGETQYF
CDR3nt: TGCGCCAGCAGCTTGGGTGGGCAGGCCCTGGGAGAGACCCAGTACTTC

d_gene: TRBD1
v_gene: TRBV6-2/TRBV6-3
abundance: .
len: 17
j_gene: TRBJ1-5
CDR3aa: CASSLEAGGLRNQPQHF
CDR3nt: TGTGCCAGCAGCCTCGAGGCAGGGGGACTTCGGAATCAGCCCCAGCATTTT

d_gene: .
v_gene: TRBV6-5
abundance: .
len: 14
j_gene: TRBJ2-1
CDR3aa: CASSWGRAANEQFF
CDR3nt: TGTGCCAGCAGTTGGGGCAGGGCAGCCAATGAGCAGTTCTTC

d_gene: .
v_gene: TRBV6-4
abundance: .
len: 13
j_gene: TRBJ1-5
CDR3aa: CASSEHSNQPQHF
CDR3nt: TGTGCCAGCAGTGAACACAGCAATCAGCCCCAGCATTTT

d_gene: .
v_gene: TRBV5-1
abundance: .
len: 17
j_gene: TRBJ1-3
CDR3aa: CASSLAGGTDSGNTIYF
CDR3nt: TGCGCCAGCAGCTTGGCGGGAGGGACGGACTCTGGAAACACCATATATTTT

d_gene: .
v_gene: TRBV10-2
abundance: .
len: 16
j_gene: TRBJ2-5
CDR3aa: CASRGRDFIFGETQYF
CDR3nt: TGCGCCAGCAGGGGCCGGGACTTTATTTTTGGGGAGACCCAGTACTTC

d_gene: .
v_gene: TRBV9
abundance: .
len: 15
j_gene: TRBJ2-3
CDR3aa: CASSGPGPSTDTQYF
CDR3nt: TGTGCCAGCAGCGGACCGGGTCCTAGCACAGATACGCAGTATTTT

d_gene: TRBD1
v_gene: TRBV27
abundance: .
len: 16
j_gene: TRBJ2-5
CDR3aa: CASSFSRTGKQETQYF
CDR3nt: TGTGCCAGCAGTTTCTCCAGGACAGGGAAGCAAGAGACCCAGTACTTC

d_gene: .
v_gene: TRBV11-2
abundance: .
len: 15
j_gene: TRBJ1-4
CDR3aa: CASSPWGGIHEKLFF
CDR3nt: TGTGCCAGCAGCCCGTGGGGGGGTATACATGAAAAACTGTTTTTT

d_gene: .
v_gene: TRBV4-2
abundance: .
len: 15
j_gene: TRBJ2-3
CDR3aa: CASSPGQLSTDTQYF
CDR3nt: TGTGCCAGCAGCCCAGGACAGCTTTCCACAGATACGCAGTATTTT

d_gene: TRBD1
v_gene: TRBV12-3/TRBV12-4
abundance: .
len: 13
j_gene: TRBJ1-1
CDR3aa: CASRTGGLTEAFF
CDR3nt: TGTGCCAGCAGAACAGGGGGGCTGACTGAAGCTTTCTTT

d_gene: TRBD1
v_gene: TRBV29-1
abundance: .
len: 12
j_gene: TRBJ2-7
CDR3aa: CSVGRQGYEQYF
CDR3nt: TGCAGCGTTGGTAGACAGGGCTACGAGCAGTACTTC

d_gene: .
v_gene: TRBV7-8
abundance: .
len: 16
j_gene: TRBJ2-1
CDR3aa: CASSFRDLVSYNEQFF
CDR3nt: TGTGCCAGCAGCTTCCGGGATTTAGTTTCCTACAATGAGCAGTTCTTC

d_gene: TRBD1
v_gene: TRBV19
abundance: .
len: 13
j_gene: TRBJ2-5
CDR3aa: CASSLTGWETQYF
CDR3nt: TGTGCCAGTAGTCTGACAGGGTGGGAGACCCAGTACTTC

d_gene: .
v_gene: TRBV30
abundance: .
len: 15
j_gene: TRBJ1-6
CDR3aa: CAWARMRGPGSPLHF
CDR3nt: TGTGCCTGGGCCAGGATGCGAGGGCCTGGTTCACCCCTCCACTTT

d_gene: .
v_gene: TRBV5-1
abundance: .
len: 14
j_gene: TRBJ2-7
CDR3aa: CASSPSFQGGEQYF
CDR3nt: TGCGCCAGCAGCCCGTCCTTCCAGGGGGGCGAGCAGTACTTC

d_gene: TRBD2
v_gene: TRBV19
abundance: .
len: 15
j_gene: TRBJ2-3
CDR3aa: CASSIGGGASDTQYF
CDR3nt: TGTGCCAGTAGTATAGGCGGGGGGGCCTCAGATACGCAGTATTTT

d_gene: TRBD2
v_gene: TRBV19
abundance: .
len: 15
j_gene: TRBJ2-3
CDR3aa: CASSAVAGARDTQYF
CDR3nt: TGTGCCAGTAGTGCGGTAGCGGGGGCGAGGGATACGCAGTATTTT

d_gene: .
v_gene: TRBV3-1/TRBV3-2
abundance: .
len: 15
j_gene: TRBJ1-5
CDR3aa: CASSQGGRGNQPQHF
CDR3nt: TGTGCCAGCAGCCAAGGAGGGAGAGGCAATCAGCCCCAGCATTTT